This TCR beta chain was documented in a study of blood T cell repertoires in COVID-19. Study-level background: Italy, Spain and the United States were the sources of the convalescent and acute COVID-19 samples. In each case, the material was cDNA or gDNA derived from T cells, B-cell-depleted T cells, or PBMCs.

Per the study methods: Nucleated cell number was recorded as an estimate derived from reference gene primer amplification. The repertoire was sequenced with immunoSEQ multiplex PCR; TCRdb's copy has only in-frame clones and lacks some. That table is the source of V, J and clone size, and D and trimming were worked out from the DNA. The sample carries more than 150,000 clones, 78% recorded once. Trimming took 11 bases from V and 7 from J, leaving 17 bases between them. CDR1 and CDR2 from the germline V gene are ENHRY and SYGVKD. The CDR3 runs to 13 residues. The sample taken for sequencing was peripheral blood. The rearrangement links TRBV10-3 to TRBJ1-4, with D possibly matching TRBD1 (6 bases). The receptor comes from a woman aged 80 or over with active or convalescent COVID-19. The CDR3 reads CAFSDRQGEKLFF. In DNA form, the CDR3 reads TGTGCCTTCTCGGACAGACAAGGTGAAAAACTGTTTTTT.